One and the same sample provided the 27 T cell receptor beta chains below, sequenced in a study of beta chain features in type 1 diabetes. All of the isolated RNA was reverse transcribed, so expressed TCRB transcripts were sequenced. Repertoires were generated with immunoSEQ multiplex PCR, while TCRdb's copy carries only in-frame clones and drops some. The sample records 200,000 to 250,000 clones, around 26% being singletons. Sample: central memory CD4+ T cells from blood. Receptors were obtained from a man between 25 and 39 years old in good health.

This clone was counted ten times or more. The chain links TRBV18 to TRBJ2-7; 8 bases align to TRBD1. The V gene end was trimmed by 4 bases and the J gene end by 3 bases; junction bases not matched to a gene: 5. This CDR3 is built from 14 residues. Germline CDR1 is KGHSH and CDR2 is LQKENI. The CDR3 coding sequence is TGTGCCAGCTCACTTGAACAGGGGGGCTACGAGCAGTACTTC. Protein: CASSLEQGGYEQYF.

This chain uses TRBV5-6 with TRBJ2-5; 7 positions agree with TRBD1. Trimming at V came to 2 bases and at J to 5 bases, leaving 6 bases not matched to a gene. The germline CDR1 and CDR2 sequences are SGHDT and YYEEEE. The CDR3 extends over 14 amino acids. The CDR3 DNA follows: TGTGCCAGCAGCTTAAGGGGGCCCGGGGAGACCCAGTACTTC. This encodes CASSLRGPGETQYF.

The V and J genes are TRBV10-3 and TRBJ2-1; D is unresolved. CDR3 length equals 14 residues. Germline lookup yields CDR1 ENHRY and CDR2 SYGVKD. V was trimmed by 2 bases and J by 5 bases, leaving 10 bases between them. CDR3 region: CAISEGLDHNEQFF. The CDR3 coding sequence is TGTGCCATCAGTGAGGGGCTAGACCACAATGAGCAGTTCTTC.

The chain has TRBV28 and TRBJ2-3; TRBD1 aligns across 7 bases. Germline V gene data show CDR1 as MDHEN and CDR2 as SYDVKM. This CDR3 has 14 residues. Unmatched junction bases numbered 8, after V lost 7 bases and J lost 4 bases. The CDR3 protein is CASKGARFADTQYF. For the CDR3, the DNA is TGTGCCAGCAAGGGGGCGCGCTTCGCAGATACGCAGTATTTT.

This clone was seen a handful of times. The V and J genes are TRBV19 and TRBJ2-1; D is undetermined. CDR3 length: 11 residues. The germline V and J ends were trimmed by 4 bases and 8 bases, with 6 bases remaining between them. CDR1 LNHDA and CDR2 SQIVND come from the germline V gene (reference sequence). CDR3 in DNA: TGTGCCAGTAGTAATGCGGATGAGCAGTTCTTC. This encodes CASSNADEQFF. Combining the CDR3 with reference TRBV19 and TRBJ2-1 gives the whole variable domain DGGITQSPKYLFRKEGQNVTLSCEQNLNHDAMYWYRQDPGQGLRLIYYSQIVNDFQKGDIAEGYSVSREKKESFPLTVTSAQKNPTAFYLCASSNADEQFFGPGTRLTVL.

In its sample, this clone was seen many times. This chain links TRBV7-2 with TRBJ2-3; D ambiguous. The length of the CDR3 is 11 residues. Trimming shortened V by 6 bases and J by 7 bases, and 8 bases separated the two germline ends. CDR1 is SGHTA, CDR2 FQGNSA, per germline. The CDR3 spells CASRQANTQYF. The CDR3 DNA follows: TGTGCCAGCAGGCAGGCGAATACGCAGTATTTT.

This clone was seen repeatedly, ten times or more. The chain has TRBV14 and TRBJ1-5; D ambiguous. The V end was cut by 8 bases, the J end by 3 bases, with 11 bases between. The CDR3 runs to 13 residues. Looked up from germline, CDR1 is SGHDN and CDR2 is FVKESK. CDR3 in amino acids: CASARNHNQPQHF. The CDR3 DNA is TGTGCCAGCGCAAGGAACCACAATCAGCCCCAGCATTTT.

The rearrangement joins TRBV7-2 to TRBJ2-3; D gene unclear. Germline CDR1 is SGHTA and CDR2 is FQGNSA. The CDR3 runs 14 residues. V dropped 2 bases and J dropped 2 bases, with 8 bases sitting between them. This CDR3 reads CASSLIQSTDTQYF. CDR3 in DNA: TGTGCCAGCAGCTTAATCCAATCCACAGATACGCAGTATTTT.

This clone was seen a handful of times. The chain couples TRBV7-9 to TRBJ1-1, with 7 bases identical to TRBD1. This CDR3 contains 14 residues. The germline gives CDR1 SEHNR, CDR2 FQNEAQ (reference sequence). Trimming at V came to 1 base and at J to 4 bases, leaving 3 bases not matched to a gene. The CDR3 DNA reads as TGTGCCAGCAGCTTAGAAACAGGGGTCACTGAAGCTTTCTTT. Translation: CASSLETGVTEAFF.

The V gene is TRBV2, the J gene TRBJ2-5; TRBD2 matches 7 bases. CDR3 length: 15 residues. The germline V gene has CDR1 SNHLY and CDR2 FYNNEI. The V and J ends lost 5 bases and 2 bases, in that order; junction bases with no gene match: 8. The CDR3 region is CASSLGGTAQETQYF. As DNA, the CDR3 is TGTGCCAGCAGTCTCGGGGGGACGGCGCAAGAGACCCAGTACTTC. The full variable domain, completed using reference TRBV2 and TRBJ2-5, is EPEVTQTPSHQVTQMGQEVILRCVPISNHLYFYWYRQILGQKVEFLVSFYNNEISEKSEIFDDQFSVERPDGSNFTLKIRSTKLEDSAMYFCASSLGGTAQETQYFGPGTRLLVL.

CDR3 in amino acids: CASSVDRVADTQYF. The CDR3 nucleotides read TGCGCCAGCAGCGTGGACAGGGTTGCAGATACGCAGTATTTT. The J gene is TRBJ2-3, the V gene TRBV5-1; TRBD1 matches 8 bases. The J segment lost 4 bases and the V segment lost 4 bases, leaving 5 bases of the junction unmatched. Germline lookup yields CDR1 SGHRS and CDR2 YFSETQ. The CDR3 has 14 amino acids.

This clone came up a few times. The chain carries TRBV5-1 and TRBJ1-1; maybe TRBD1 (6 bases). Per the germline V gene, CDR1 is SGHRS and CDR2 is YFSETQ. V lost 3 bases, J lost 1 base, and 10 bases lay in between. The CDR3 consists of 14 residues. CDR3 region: CASSYRDQNTEAFF. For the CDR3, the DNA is TGCGCCAGCAGCTACAGGGACCAGAACACTGAAGCTTTCTTT.

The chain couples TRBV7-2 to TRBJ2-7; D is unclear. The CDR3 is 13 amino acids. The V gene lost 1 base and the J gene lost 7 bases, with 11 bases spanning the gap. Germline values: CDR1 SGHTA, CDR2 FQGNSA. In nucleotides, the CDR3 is TGTGCCAGCAGCTTAGAGTTAGATCGGGAGCAGTACTTC. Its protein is CASSLELDREQYF.

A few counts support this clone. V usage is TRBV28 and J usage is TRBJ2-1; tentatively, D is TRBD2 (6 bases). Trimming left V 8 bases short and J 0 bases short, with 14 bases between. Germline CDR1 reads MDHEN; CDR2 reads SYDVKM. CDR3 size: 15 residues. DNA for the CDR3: TGTGCCAGCGAGGAGGGGCAAGGCTCCTACAATGAGCAGTTCTTC. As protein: CASEEGQGSYNEQFF.

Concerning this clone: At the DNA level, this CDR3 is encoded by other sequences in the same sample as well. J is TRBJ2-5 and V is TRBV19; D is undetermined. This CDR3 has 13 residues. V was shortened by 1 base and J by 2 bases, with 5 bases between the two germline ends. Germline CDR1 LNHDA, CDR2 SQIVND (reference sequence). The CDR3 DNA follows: TGTGCCAGTAGTATAGGTTCACAAGAGACCCAGTACTTC. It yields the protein CASSIGSQETQYF.

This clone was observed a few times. CDR3 amino acids: CASIISGLTETQYF. The CDR3 DNA is TGTGCCAGCATAATTAGCGGGTTGACAGAGACCCAGTACTTC. V and J are TRBV2 and TRBJ2-5; TRBD2 aligns across 7 bases. With 7 bases clipped from V and 4 bases from J, the junction kept 9 bases outside the gene matches. This CDR3 is built from 14 residues. Per germline, CDR1 SNHLY and CDR2 FYNNEI.

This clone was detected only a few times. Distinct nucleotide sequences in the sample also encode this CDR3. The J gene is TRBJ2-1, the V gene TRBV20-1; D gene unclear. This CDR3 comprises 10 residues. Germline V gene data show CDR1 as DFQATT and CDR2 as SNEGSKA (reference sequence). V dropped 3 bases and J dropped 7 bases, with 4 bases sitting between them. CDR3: CSASRNEQFF. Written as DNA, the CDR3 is TGCAGTGCTAGCAGGAATGAGCAGTTCTTC.

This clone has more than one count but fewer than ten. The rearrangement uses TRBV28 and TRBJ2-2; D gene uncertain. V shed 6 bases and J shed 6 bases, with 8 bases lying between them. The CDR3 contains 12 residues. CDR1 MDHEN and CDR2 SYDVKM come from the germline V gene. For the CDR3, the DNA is TGTGCCAGCAGGCTAGTAGCCGGGGAGCTGTTTTTT. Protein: CASRLVAGELFF.

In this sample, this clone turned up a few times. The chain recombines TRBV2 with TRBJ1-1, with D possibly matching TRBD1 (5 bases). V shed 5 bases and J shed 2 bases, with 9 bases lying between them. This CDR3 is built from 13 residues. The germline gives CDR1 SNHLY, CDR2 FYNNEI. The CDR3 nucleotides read TGTGCCAGCAGTCCTCGGGGCAACACTGAAGCTTTCTTT. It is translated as CASSPRGNTEAFF.

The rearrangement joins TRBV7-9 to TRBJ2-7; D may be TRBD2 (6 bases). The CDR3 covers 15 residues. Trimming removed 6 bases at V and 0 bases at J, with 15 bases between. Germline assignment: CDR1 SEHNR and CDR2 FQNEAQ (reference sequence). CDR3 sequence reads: CASSSGGTSSYEQYF. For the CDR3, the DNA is TGTGCCAGCAGTTCTGGGGGGACGAGCTCCTACGAGCAGTACTTC.

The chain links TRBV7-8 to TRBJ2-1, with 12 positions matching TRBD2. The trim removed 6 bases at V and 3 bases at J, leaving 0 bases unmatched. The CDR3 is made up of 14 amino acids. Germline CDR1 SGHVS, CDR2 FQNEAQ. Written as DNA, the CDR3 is TGTGCCAGCAGGGGACTAGCGGGCTACAATGAGCAGTTCTTC. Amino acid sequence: CASRGLAGYNEQFF.

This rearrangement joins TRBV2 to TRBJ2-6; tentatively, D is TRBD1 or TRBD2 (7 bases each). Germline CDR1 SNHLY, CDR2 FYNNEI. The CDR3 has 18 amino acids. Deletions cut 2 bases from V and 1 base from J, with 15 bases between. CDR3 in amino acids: CASSELGTAGSGANVLTF. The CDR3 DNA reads TGTGCCAGCAGTGAATTGGGGACAGCGGGGTCTGGGGCCAACGTCCTGACTTTC.

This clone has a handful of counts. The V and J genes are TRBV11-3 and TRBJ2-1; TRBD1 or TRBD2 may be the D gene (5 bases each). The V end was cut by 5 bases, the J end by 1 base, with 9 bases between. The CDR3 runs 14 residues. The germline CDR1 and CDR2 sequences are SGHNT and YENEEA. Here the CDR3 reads CASSPGGSYNEQFF. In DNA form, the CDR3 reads TGTGCCAGCAGCCCTGGGGGTTCCTACAATGAGCAGTTCTTC. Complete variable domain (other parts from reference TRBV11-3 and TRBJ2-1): EAGVVQSPRYKIIEKKQPVAFWCNPISGHNTLYWYLQNLGQGPELLIRYENEEAVDDSQLPKDRFSAERLKGVDSTLKIQPAELGDSAVYLCASSPGGSYNEQFFGPGTRLTVL.

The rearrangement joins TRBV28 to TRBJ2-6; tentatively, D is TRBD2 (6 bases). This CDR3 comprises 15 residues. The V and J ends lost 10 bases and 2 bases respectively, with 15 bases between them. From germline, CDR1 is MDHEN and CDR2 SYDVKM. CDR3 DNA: TGTGCCACAGGATCCGGGAGCGCTGGGGCCAACGTCCTGACTTTC. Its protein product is CATGSGSAGANVLTF.

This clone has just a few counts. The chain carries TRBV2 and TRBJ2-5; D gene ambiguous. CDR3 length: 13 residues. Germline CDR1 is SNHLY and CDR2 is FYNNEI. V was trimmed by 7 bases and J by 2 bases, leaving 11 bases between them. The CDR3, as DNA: TGTGCCAGCACCTCAGACCAACAAGAGACCCAGTACTTC. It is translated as CASTSDQQETQYF. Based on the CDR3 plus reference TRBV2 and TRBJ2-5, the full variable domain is EPEVTQTPSHQVTQMGQEVILRCVPISNHLYFYWYRQILGQKVEFLVSFYNNEISEKSEIFDDQFSVERPDGSNFTLKIRSTKLEDSAMYFCASTSDQQETQYFGPGTRLLVL.

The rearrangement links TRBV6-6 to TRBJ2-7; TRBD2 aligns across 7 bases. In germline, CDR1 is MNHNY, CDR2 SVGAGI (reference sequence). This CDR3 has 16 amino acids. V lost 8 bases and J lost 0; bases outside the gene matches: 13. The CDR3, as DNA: TGTGCCAGCTGCATAGCGGGTGGGGATTTCTCCTACGAGCAGTACTTC. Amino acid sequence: CASCIAGGDFSYEQYF.

CDR3 DNA sequence: TGTGCCAGCAGCCCAGGGGAGCGACTAGCGGGTGTCTTTGAGCAGTTCTTC. It yields the protein CASSPGERLAGVFEQFF. J is TRBJ2-1 and V is TRBV5-4; 10 positions match TRBD2. The CDR3 runs to 17 residues. V trimming: 4 bases; J trimming: 9 bases; junction bases outside the gene matches: 16. Germline values: CDR1 SGHNT, CDR2 YYREEE (reference sequence).